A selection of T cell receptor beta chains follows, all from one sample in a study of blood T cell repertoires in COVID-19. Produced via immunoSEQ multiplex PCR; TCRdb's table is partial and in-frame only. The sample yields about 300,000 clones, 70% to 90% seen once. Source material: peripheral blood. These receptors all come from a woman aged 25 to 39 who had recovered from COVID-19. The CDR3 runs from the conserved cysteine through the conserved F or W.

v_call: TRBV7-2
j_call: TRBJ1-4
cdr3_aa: CASSLAQAANEKLFF

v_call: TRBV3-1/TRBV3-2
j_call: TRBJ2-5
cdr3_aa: CASSPGVEETQYF

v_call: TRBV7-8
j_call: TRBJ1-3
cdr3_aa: CASSLRGQGFPSGNTIYF

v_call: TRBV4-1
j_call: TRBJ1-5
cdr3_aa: CASSQREDQPQHF

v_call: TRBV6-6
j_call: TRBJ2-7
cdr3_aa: CASSLTSGGPWEQYF

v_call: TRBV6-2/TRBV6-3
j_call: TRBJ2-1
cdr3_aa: CASSYSAGHYNEQFF

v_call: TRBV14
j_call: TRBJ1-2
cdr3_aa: CASSQETTGLYGYTF

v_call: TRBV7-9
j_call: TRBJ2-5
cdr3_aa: CASSPAGLAEETQYF

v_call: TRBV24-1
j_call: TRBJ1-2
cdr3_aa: CATSDPSPGNPGYYGYTF

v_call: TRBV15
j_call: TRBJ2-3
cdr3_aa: CATSRGSGGSTDTQYF

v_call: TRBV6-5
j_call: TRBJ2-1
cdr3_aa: CASRSGQGGNEQFF

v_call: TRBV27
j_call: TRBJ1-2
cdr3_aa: CASSSTSLGGASGYTF

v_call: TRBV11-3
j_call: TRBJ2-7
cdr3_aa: CASSKDRGSSYEQYF

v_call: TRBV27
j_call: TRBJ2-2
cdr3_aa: CASSLRGLGELFF

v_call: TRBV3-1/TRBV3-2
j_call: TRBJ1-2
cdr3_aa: CASSQTGTYGYTF

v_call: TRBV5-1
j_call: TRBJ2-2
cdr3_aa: CASSSPQGLVVGGELFF

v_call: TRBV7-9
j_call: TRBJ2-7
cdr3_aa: CASSSPGQGYEQYF

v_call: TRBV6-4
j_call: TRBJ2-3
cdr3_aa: CASSDDPSGGADTQYF

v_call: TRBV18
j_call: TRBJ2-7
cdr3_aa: CASSPYQGTGSYEQYF

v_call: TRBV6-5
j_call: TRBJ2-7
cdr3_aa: CASSYKAGYEQYF

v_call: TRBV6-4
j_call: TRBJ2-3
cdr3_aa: CASSDALGGDTQYF

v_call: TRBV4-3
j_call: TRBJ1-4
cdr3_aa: CASSQDPRVGSINEKLFF

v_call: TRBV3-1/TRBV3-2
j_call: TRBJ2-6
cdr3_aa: CASSQGAGSGANVLTF

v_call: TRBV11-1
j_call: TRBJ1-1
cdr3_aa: CASSSDKNTEAFF

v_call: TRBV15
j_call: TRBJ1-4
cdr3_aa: CATSIGGLGEKLFF

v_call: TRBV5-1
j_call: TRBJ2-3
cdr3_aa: CASSLGVRDRRSDTQYF

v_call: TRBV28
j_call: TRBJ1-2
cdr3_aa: CASSTPGLKGYTF

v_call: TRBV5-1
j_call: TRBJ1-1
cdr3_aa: CASNPRGTNTEAFF

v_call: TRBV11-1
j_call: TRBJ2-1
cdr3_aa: CASMGIEGAGYNEQFF

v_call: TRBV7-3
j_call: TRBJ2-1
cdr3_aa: CASSQTSGAYNEQFF

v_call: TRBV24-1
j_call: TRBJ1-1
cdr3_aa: CATSDSRQANTEAFF

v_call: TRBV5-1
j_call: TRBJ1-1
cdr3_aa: CASSRDSQNTEAFF

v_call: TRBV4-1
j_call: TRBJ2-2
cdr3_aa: CASSQDLWDSRLNSNTGELFF

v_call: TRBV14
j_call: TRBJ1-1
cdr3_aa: CASSQDGGFTEAFF

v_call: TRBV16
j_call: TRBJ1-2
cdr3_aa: CASSQLGQGYGYTF

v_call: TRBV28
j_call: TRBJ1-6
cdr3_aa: CASSSGTGGSPLHF

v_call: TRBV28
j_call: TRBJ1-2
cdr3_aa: CASSLGTAYGYTF

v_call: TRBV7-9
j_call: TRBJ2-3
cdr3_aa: CASSPEADTQYF

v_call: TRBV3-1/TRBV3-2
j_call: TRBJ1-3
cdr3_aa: CASSQVFLAGNTIYF

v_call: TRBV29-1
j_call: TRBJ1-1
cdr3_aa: CSVVVGSGSLNTEAFF

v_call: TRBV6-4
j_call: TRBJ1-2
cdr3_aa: CASGVPGGSYTF

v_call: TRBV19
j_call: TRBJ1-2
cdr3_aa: CASSQGAHGYTF

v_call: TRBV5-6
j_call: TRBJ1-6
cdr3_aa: CASRRDRGNSPLHF

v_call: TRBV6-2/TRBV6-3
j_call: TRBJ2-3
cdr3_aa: CASSFRDTTDTQYF

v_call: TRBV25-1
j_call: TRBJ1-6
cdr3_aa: CASSALRASYNSPLHF

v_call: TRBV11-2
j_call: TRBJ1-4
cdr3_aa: CASSFRESTNEKLFF

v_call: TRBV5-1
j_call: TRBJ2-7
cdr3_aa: CASSFSGGRAYEQYF

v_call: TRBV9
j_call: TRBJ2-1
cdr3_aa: CASSVGGGPNEQFF

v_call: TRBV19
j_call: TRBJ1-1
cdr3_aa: CASSQTGGGTEAFF

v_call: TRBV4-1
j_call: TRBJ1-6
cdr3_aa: CASSQEPLLTGQNSPLHF

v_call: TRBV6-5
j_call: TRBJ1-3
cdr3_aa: CASSTGLSGNTIYF

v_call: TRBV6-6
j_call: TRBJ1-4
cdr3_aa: CASSRGTGVEKLFF

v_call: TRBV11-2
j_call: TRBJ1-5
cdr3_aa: CASSNTGEDQPQHF

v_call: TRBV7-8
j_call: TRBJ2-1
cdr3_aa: CASSLGNLGGQFF

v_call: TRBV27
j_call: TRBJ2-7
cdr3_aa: CASSFVSGTGSYEQYF

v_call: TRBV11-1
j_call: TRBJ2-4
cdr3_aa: CASSPRTVNIQYF

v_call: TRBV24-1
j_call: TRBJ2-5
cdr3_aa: CATSHRDQETQYF

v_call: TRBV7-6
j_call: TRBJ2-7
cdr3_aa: CASSLTGNPYEQYF

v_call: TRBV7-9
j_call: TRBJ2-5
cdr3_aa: CASRSGGETQYF